Each of the 29 T cell receptor beta chains below was sequenced from the same sample in a study of blood T cells in healthy people across ages. Through a sample-barcoded 5' primer and a J-beta primer mix, a second PCR was run for roughly 7 to 11 cycles. TCRdb itself ran the 5' RACE reads through MiXCR, one entry per CDR3 protein. Of approximately 1,000,000 distinct CDR3 sequences listed, 35% to 55% are singletons. The source material was blood. These receptors came from a woman aged 60-75 years in good health.

This clonotype was seen only a few times. The chain employs TRBV18 and TRBJ2-7, with 7 nucleotides matching TRBD2. The CDR3 is 17 amino acids. With 3 bases clipped from V and 5 bases from J, the junction kept 16 bases outside the gene matches. Germline values: CDR1 KGHSH, CDR2 LQKENI. The CDR3 here is CASSPLMGGGSGNEQYF. CDR3 DNA sequence: TGTGCCAGCTCACCTCTTATGGGTGGCGGGAGTGGAAACGAGCAGTACTTC.

As for this clonotype: A read error may account for a junction end that differs from germline. The genes are TRBV20-1 and TRBJ2-3; the match to TRBD2 covers 10 bases. Germline V lookup: CDR1 DFQATT, CDR2 SNEGSKA (reference sequence). CDR3 length: 18 amino acids. CDR3 in DNA: TGCAGCGCTAGAGAGGGACCACGGAGTAGCGGGAGGACAGATACGCAGTATTTT. Protein sequence: CSAREGPRSSGRTDTQYF.

The chain has TRBV6-6 and TRBJ2-3; the match to TRBD1 covers 7 bases. This CDR3 contains 14 residues. With V trimmed by 5 bases and J by 4 bases, 6 bases remained unmatched. CDR1 is MNHNY and CDR2 is SVGAGI in the germline V gene (reference sequence). The CDR3 DNA reads TGTGCCAGCAGTGGGGTAGGGACAGCAGATACGCAGTATTTT. It encodes CASSGVGTADTQYF.

The chain combines TRBV11-2 with TRBJ2-7; weak D call: TRBD2 (5 bases). The germline V gene encodes CDR1 SGHAT and CDR2 FQNNGV. The CDR3 has 14 residues. Trimming took 5 bases from V and 2 from J, leaving 13 bases between them. CDR3 nucleotides: TGTGCCAGCAGCCCAGTGCAGCGGACCTACGAGCAGTACTTC. Its translation: CASSPVQRTYEQYF.

V usage is TRBV3-1 and J usage is TRBJ2-7; TRBD2 matches 8 bases. CDR1 is LGHDT, CDR2 YNNKEL, per germline (reference sequence). J lost 3 bases, V lost 4 bases, and 5 bases had no gene match. The CDR3 is 14 amino acids. CDR3 nucleotide sequence: TGTGCCAGCAGCCCCCCGGGACTAGTCTACGAGCAGTACTTC. This translates into CASSPPGLVYEQYF.

V is TRBV30 and J is TRBJ2-5; D gene ambiguous. In germline, CDR1 is GTSNPN, CDR2 SVGIG (reference sequence). This CDR3 region has 13 residues. V was trimmed by 1 base and J by 1 base, leaving 7 bases between them. The CDR3 protein is CAWSGSAQETQYF. The CDR3 DNA is TGTGCCTGGAGTGGCAGCGCCCAAGAGACCCAGTACTTC.

This sequence joins TRBV6-7 and TRBJ2-3; 9 bases agree with TRBD2. TRBV6-7 is an ORF, and what it does is uncertain. This CDR3 region has 15 residues. Germline trimming cut 9 bases from V and 4 bases from J; bases unmatched to any gene: 11. CDR3 sequence (DNA): TGTGCCAGAGTCCCGAAACGCGGGGGGGCAGATACGCAGTATTTT. Protein: CARVPKRGGADTQYF.

The J gene is TRBJ2-7, the V gene TRBV20-1, with 8 bases fitting TRBD2. V shed 4 bases, J shed 4 bases, and the junction held 21 bases outside the gene matches. Germline loops: CDR1 DFQATT, CDR2 SNEGSKA (reference sequence). The CDR3 spans 18 residues. The CDR3 sequence: CSATAGVTSNRVRYEQYF. The DNA of the CDR3 is TGCAGTGCTACAGCGGGAGTTACCTCCAACCGGGTCAGGTACGAGCAGTACTTC.

This clonotype came up many times. This chain uses TRBV7-6 with TRBJ2-1; 10 bases line up with TRBD1. Germline V gives CDR1 SGHVS, CDR2 FNYEAQ. The length of the CDR3 is 14 residues. V trimming: 4 bases; J trimming: 6 bases; junction bases outside the gene matches: 3. CDR3 DNA sequence: TGTGCCAGCAGCTCGGGGACAGGGGCCAATGAGCAGTTCTTC. It specifies CASSSGTGANEQFF. Full variable domain (remainder filled in from reference TRBV7-6 and TRBJ2-1): GAGVSQSPRYKVTKRGQDVALRCDPISGHVSLYWYRQALGQGPEFLTYFNYEAQQDKSGLPNDRFSAERPEGSISTLTIQRTEQRDSAMYRCASSSGTGANEQFFGPGTRLTVL.

This clonotype was recorded a few times. This sequence joins TRBV5-6 and TRBJ1-1; 11 bases line up with TRBD1. The CDR3 is 14 residues long. Trimming took 5 bases from V and 4 from J; bases not matched to a gene: 4. Germline CDR1 SGHDT, CDR2 YYEEEE. The CDR3 region is CASRHGQGATEAFF. DNA of the CDR3: TGTGCCAGCAGACACGGACAGGGGGCCACTGAAGCTTTCTTT.

This clonotype was seen only a few times. J is TRBJ1-6 and V is TRBV7-6, with TRBD1 identical over 8 bases. With 5 bases clipped from V and 7 bases from J, the junction kept 10 bases outside the gene matches. This CDR3 is built from 16 residues. Germline CDR1 is SGHVS and CDR2 is FNYEAQ. Here the CDR3 reads CASSQNRDRSNSPLHF. The CDR3 DNA reads TGTGCCAGCAGCCAAAACCGGGACAGGTCAAATTCACCCCTCCACTTT.

This clonotype showed up just a few times. This chain uses TRBV12-3 or TRBV12-4 with TRBJ2-1; D might be TRBD1 or TRBD2, each matching 5 bases. Trimming left V 3 bases short and J 10 bases short, with 19 bases between. This CDR3 spans 15 amino acids. This CDR3 reads CASSLGPWGLREQFF. The CDR3 region has the DNA TGTGCCAGCAGTTTGGGTCCCTGGGGGTTGCGGGAGCAGTTCTTC.

This clonotype was seen only once. A clone one base away is much larger, so this may be a read error. The rearrangement uses TRBV30 and TRBJ2-5; 14 bases map to TRBD2. CDR1 is GTSNPN and CDR2 is SVGIG in the germline V gene (reference sequence). V shed 3 bases and J 11 bases; nucleotides not matched to a gene: 8. The CDR3 totals 14 residues. CDR3 DNA: TGTGCCTGGAGGGGACTAGCGGGAGTGAATGAGCAGTACTTC. The encoded protein is CAWRGLAGVNEQYF.

This clonotype was counted between two and nine times. J is TRBJ2-1 and V is TRBV6-1; no definite D call. V was shortened by 5 bases and J by 0 bases, with 11 bases between the two germline ends. In germline, CDR1 is MNHNS, CDR2 SASEGT. The CDR3 contains 15 residues. The CDR3 loop reads CASSPWYTSYNEQFF. CDR3 bases: TGTGCCAGCAGTCCATGGTACACCTCCTACAATGAGCAGTTCTTC.

This chain uses TRBV3-1 with TRBJ2-1, with 7 bases that match TRBD1. Germline CDR1 LGHDT, CDR2 YNNKEL (reference sequence). This CDR3 is 14 amino acids long. Unmatched junction bases numbered 5, after V lost 4 bases and J lost 5 bases. CDR3 residues: CASSRGTANNEQFF. The CDR3 nucleotides are TGTGCCAGCAGCCGAGGGACAGCGAACAATGAGCAGTTCTTC.

About this clonotype itself: A read error may explain this, as a much larger clone is one base away. This rearrangement joins TRBV7-2 to TRBJ2-7; D unresolved. V lost 7 bases and J 7 bases, leaving 23 bases between the germline ends. This CDR3 has 15 residues. In germline, CDR1 is SGHTA, CDR2 FQGNSA. In nucleotides, the CDR3 is TGTGCCAGCACTCCCTTAGCCAGTCAGTACAATGAGCAGTACTTC. Translated, it gives CASTPLASQYNEQYF.

Notes on this clonotype: A clone one base away is much larger, so this may be a read error. This chain links TRBV20-1 with TRBJ2-7; TRBD2 matches at 12 bases. The trim removed 2 bases at V and 7 bases at J, leaving 15 bases unmatched. This CDR3 contains 17 residues. The germline gives CDR1 DFQATT, CDR2 SNEGSKA (reference sequence). The CDR3 DNA follows: TGCAGTGCTAGATTTGCTAGCGGGAGGGTCTTGTACAATGAGCAGTACTTC. It specifies CSARFASGRVLYNEQYF.

The chain couples TRBV6-5 to TRBJ2-1, with D uncertain. Germline CDR1 MNHEY, CDR2 SVGAGI. This CDR3 has 13 residues. V shed 6 bases and J shed 8 bases, with 14 bases lying between them. The CDR3 spells CASSQGFRYEQFF. The CDR3 DNA is TGTGCCAGCAGCCAAGGGTTTAGGTATGAGCAGTTCTTC.

The sample holds a few counts of this clonotype. The chain combines TRBV6-6 with TRBJ2-5; 7 bases are shared with TRBD1. The DNA end is more similar to TRBJ2-7, so the J call may be wrong. The CDR3 is made up of 15 amino acids. CDR1 is MNHNY, CDR2 SVGAGI, per germline (reference sequence). The CDR3 DNA reads TGTGCCAGCAGTCCAACCGGGACAGCGCTCTACGAGCAGTACTTC. It is translated as CASSPTGTALYEQYF.

The chain employs TRBV12-3 or TRBV12-4 and TRBJ2-7, with 10 bases lining up with TRBD1. Near its end, the DNA agrees better with TRBJ2-4, so the J call may be wrong. The CDR3 length is 15 residues. The CDR3 coding sequence is TGTGCCAGCAGTTTACACCGGGACAGGGGTGACATTCAGTACTTC. Its protein product is CASSLHRDRGDIQYF.

The gene calls are TRBV5-1 and TRBJ2-1; 16 bases line up with TRBD2. The J call may be faulty, since TRBJ2-7 better matches the DNA end. The CDR3 runs to 19 residues. Per the germline V gene, CDR1 is SGHRS and CDR2 is YFSETQ. DNA of the CDR3: TGCGCCAGCAGCGCCTCCGGGACTAGCGGGAGGGGGACCAACAATGAGCAGTACTTC. Its translation is CASSASGTSGRGTNNEQYF.

Notes on this clonotype: One end of the junction varies from germline; a read error may be responsible. The chain is built from TRBV20-1 and TRBJ2-1, with TRBD1 matching over 8 bases. This CDR3 spans 15 amino acids. The germline gives CDR1 DFQATT, CDR2 SNEGSKA (reference sequence). CDR3 protein: CGATRQGLGYNEQFF. For the CDR3, the DNA is TGCGGTGCTACCCGACAGGGGCTAGGCTACAATGAGCAGTTCTTC.

The chain is built from TRBV25-1 and TRBJ2-7; 10 bases align to TRBD1. The CDR3 consists of 14 residues. With V trimmed by 7 bases and J by 4 bases, 7 bases remained unmatched. Germline V lookup: CDR1 MGHDK, CDR2 SYGVNS. In DNA, the CDR3 is TGTGCCAGCACCGGGACAGGGGACCCATACGAGCAGTACTTC. As protein: CASTGTGDPYEQYF.

The chain couples TRBV27 to TRBJ2-1; D is possibly TRBD2 (6 bases). V was pared by 6 bases and J by 8 bases, with 26 bases between. Germline CDR1 reads MNHEY; CDR2 reads SMNVEV (reference sequence). The CDR3 loop spans 17 amino acids. The DNA of the CDR3 is TGTGCCAGCAGCCCCCTGAACTCAGGGAGGCATAGGCATGAGCAGTTCTTC. Encoded protein: CASSPLNSGRHRHEQFF.

This clonotype was counted only a few times. The chain couples TRBV20-1 to TRBJ2-5; D is unclear. Trimming shortened V by 4 bases and J by 3 bases, and 9 bases separated the two germline ends. Germline-derived CDR1 and CDR2 are DFQATT and SNEGSKA (reference sequence). The CDR3 consists of 12 residues. This chain's CDR3 is CSAKPQKETQYF. As DNA, the CDR3 is TGCAGTGCTAAACCCCAAAAAGAGACCCAGTACTTC.

This clonotype was seen a single time. The V gene is TRBV29-1, the J gene TRBJ2-5, with a tentative D call TRBD2 (6 bases). Gene TRBJ2-7 matches the end of the DNA better, so the J call may be wrong. Germline CDR1 SQVTM, CDR2 ANQGSEA. The CDR3 loop spans 13 amino acids. The CDR3 DNA reads TGCGGTATCCGAGGGACGGGAGAGGGCGAGCAGTACTTC. Amino acid sequence: CGIRGTGEGEQYF.

The gene calls are TRBV7-6 and TRBJ2-6; 11 bases match TRBD2. The ends lost 4 bases at V and 3 bases at J; junction bases unmatched: 14. CDR3 size: 20 residues. Germline V lookup: CDR1 SGHVS, CDR2 FNYEAQ. In DNA, the CDR3 is TGTGCCAGCAGCTCGAGGCTTAGCGGGAGGGCCGGGAGTGGGGCCAACGTCCTGACTTTC. Amino acid sequence: CASSSRLSGRAGSGANVLTF.

This rearrangement joins TRBV11-2 to TRBJ1-2; D remains unclear. Trimming took off 5 bases at V and 5 bases at J, with 12 bases between the two ends. This CDR3 region has 13 residues. Germline V lookup: CDR1 SGHAT, CDR2 FQNNGV. CDR3 sequence: CASSPRIMYGYTF. Written as DNA, the CDR3 is TGTGCCAGCAGCCCCCGGATCATGTATGGCTACACCTTC.

V and J are TRBV3-1 and TRBJ1-6, with TRBD1 matching over 7 bases. The V gene end was trimmed by 3 bases and the J gene end by 15 bases; junction bases not matched to a gene: 14. Germline V gene data show CDR1 as LGHDT and CDR2 as YNNKEL (reference sequence). The CDR3 contains 15 residues. The CDR3 loop reads CASSHIDRATPHLHF. The CDR3 nucleotides read TGTGCCAGCAGCCACATAGACAGGGCCACCCCGCACCTCCACTTT.